This TCR beta chain was identified in a study of beta chain features in type 1 diabetes. Study results and caveats: A moderate, significant TCRB CDR3 shortening appeared in type 1 diabetes across four CD4+ subsets.

Since all of the isolated RNA was reverse transcribed, expressed TCRB transcripts were what got sequenced. Average reads for naive, central memory and regulatory T cell samples were about 3.57 million. Clones were read by immunoSEQ multiplex PCR, and TCRdb kept only the in-frame ones, dropping some. The table has about 700,000 clones, around 15% seen once. This clone was seen a handful of times. Its antigen is not identified. The ends lost 4 bases at V and 0 bases at J; junction bases unmatched: 10. CDR3 length: 18 residues. Germline lookup yields CDR1 SGHDN and CDR2 FVKESK. V usage is TRBV14 and J usage is TRBJ2-3, with TRBD2 matching 10 bases. The origin of this receptor is a man in his late teens or twenties with type 1 diabetes. The sequenced material came from naive CD4+ T cells from blood. The CDR3 reads CASSLLAGAPTSTDTQYF. CDR3 coding DNA: TGTGCCAGCAGCCTTCTAGCGGGGGCCCCGACTAGCACAGATACGCAGTATTTT.